Below are 27 T cell receptor beta chains sequenced from a single sample in a study of regulatory T cells in long-lasting Graves disease. Relying on iRepertoire HTBI primers and Arm-PCR of CDR3 regions, the team built TCR beta libraries. TCRdb fed the multiplex PCR reads into MiXCR, producing one record per CDR3 protein. The sample records about 460,000 distinct CDR3 sequences, approximately 23% being singletons. This sample's time point: persistent/refractory GD, antithyroid drugs over 5 years with positive TRAb. Isolated PBMC RNA provided the starting material for the TCR library. Source: peripheral blood mononuclear cells (PBMCs), taken when the disease was refractory, from a patient treated with antithyroid drugs. These receptors all come from a female donor with Graves disease.

The table lists this clonotype with a few counts. The chain links TRBV6-1 to TRBJ1-4; D is perhaps TRBD1 (5 bases). V lost 6 bases, J lost 8 bases, and 13 bases lay in between. Looked up from germline, CDR1 is MNHNS and CDR2 is SASEGT. There are 13 residues in the CDR3. CDR3 nucleotide sequence: TGTGCCAGCAGGAAGAATTCAGGGGAAAAACTGTTTTTT. Amino acid sequence: CASRKNSGEKLFF.

Of note for this clonotype: Just one base apart from a much larger clone, this may be a read error. This chain links TRBV7-2 with TRBJ1-2; no clear D. Germline assignment: CDR1 SGHTA and CDR2 FQGNSA. CDR3 length: 14 residues. The CDR3 sequence: CASSRPVADYGCTF. CDR3 DNA: TGTGCCAGCAGCCGCCCGGTGGCCGACTATGGCTGCACCTTC.

The chain links TRBV7-2 to TRBJ2-2; weak D call: TRBD2 (6 bases). This CDR3 is built from 19 residues. The V gene lost 3 bases and the J gene lost 1 base, with 21 bases spanning the gap. Germline V CDR1 and CDR2: SGHTA, FQGNSA. CDR3 sequence (DNA): TGTGCCAGCAGCTTTGGGGGTTTCTACGGGAGATTGAACACCGGGGAGCTGTTTTTT. Its protein is CASSFGGFYGRLNTGELFF.

In its sample, this clonotype was seen a few times. The chain employs TRBV10-3 and TRBJ2-7; D is unclear. Germline CDR1 is ENHRY and CDR2 is SYGVKD. The CDR3 runs to 13 residues. Trimming pared 4 bases from V and 2 bases from J, leaving 9 bases between. In nucleotides, the CDR3 is TGTGCCATCAGTGGATCCCCTACCTACGAGCAGTACTTC. This translates into CAISGSPTYEQYF.

CDR3 region: CASSPLAGDEQYF. The CDR3 DNA reads as TGTGCCAGCAGTCCTCTAGCGGGAGACGAGCAGTACTTC. V and J are TRBV27 and TRBJ2-7, with TRBD2 identical over 10 bases. The J segment lost 5 bases and the V segment lost 5 bases, leaving 3 bases of the junction unmatched. CDR1 is MNHEY, CDR2 SMNVEV, per germline (reference sequence). This CDR3 region has 13 residues.

The V gene is TRBV18, the J gene TRBJ2-1; 8 bases match TRBD1. This CDR3 has 15 amino acids. With V trimmed by 0 bases and J by 8 bases, 6 bases remained unmatched. Germline-derived CDR1 and CDR2 are KGHSH and LQKENI. The CDR3 sequence: CASSPPAGGWDEQFF. In DNA, the CDR3 is TGTGCCAGCTCACCACCGGCAGGGGGCTGGGATGAGCAGTTCTTC. Using reference TRBV18 and TRBJ2-1 for the parts outside the CDR3, the full variable domain is NAGVMQNPRHLVRRRGQEARLRCSPMKGHSHVYWYRQLPEEGLKFMVYLQKENIIDESGMPKERFSAEFPKEGPSILRIQQVVRGDSAAYFCASSPPAGGWDEQFFGPGTRLTVL.

This clonotype was seen repeatedly, ten times or more. This chain joins TRBV6-1 and TRBJ2-7; 8 nucleotides agree with TRBD1. Trimming at V came to 5 bases and at J to 1 base, leaving 1 base not matched to a gene. This CDR3 is 13 amino acids long. The germline V gene has CDR1 MNHNS and CDR2 SASEGT. The CDR3 loop is CASSRTGSYEQYF. The DNA for the CDR3 is TGTGCCAGCAGTAGGACAGGGTCCTACGAGCAGTACTTC.

This clonotype occurred many times. The chain has TRBV20-1 and TRBJ2-2; D gene ambiguous. This CDR3 comprises 13 residues. Per the germline V gene, CDR1 is DFQATT and CDR2 is SNEGSKA (reference sequence). V was pared by 5 bases and J by 1 base, with 8 bases between. The CDR3, as DNA: TGCAGTGCTTGGCCCATGAACACCGGGGAGCTGTTTTTT. Translated: CSAWPMNTGELFF.

This clonotype has just a few counts. The CDR3 DNA reads TGTGCCAGTAGCTTCTCGACAGGACCGGGTCAGCCCCAGCATTTT. Translating it yields CASSFSTGPGQPQHF. This sequence joins TRBV19 and TRBJ1-5, with D maybe TRBD1 (6 bases). CDR1 and CDR2 (germline): LNHDA, SQIVND (reference sequence). This CDR3 is 15 amino acids long. Trimming removed 6 bases at V and 6 bases at J, with 18 bases between. Variable domain in full (rest from reference TRBV19 and TRBJ1-5): DGGITQSPKYLFRKEGQNVTLSCEQNLNHDAMYWYRQDPGQGLRLIYYSQIVNDFQKGDIAEGYSVSREKKESFPLTVTSAQKNPTAFYLCASSFSTGPGQPQHFGDGTRLSIL.

The chain carries TRBV20-1 and TRBJ1-5, with D uncertain. V lost 0 bases to trimming and J lost 2 bases, with 8 bases between them. Germline V gene lookup returns CDR1 DFQATT and CDR2 SNEGSKA (reference sequence). The CDR3 runs 14 residues. The CDR3 DNA follows: TGCAGTGCTAGAGAAGGGTGGGGCAATCAGCCCCAGCATTTT. This translates into CSAREGWGNQPQHF.

This clonotype came up many times. DNA of the CDR3: TGTGCCAGCAGTTTACTTGGCGGGGGGCTTAATGAAAAACTGTTTTTT. This gives the protein CASSLLGGGLNEKLFF. The V call is TRBV28, the J call TRBJ1-4; D possibly corresponds to TRBD1 (6 bases). V was cut by 2 bases and J by 4 bases, with 14 bases left in between. Germline CDR1 reads MDHEN; CDR2 reads SYDVKM. This CDR3 comprises 16 residues. Complete variable domain (other parts from reference TRBV28 and TRBJ1-4): DVKVTQSSRYLVKRTGEKVFLECVQDMDHENMFWYRQDPGLGLRLIYFSYDVKMKEKGDIPEGYSVSREKKERFSLILESASTNQTSMYLCASSLLGGGLNEKLFFGSGTQLSVL.

In regard to this clonotype: One end of the junction does not line up with germline, which may come from a read error. The rearrangement uses TRBV7-2 and TRBJ1-5; no clear D. This CDR3 is 12 amino acids long. Germline V gene data show CDR1 as SGHTA and CDR2 as FQGNSA. CDR3 bases: TGTGCCGGCAGCCCTAGCAATCAGCCCCAGCATTTT. This sequence encodes CAGSPSNQPQHF. Variable domain in full (rest from reference TRBV7-2 and TRBJ1-5): GAGVSQSPSNKVTEKGKDVELRCDPISGHTALYWYRQSLGQGLEFLIYFQGNSAPDKSGLPSDRFSAERTGGSVSTLTIQRTQQEDSAVYLCAGSPSNQPQHFGDGTRLSIL.

In its sample, this clonotype was seen a few times. Its ends do not fully match the called genes, so a read error is possible. This chain joins TRBV7-7 and TRBJ2-7; 13 bases are shared with TRBD2. This CDR3 contains 16 residues. The germline V gene has CDR1 SSHAT and CDR2 FNYEAQ (reference sequence). The DNA for the CDR3 is TGTGCTAGCAGCTCAAGGACTAGCGGGAGAGCTGGGGAGCAGTACTTC. Protein sequence: CASSSRTSGRAGEQYF.

This clonotype was observed a few times. V and J are TRBV7-9 and TRBJ2-3; D is uncertain. V was pared by 0 bases and J by 2 bases, with 3 bases between. There are 13 residues in the CDR3. Germline V gives CDR1 SEHNR, CDR2 FQNEAQ (reference sequence). The CDR3 coding sequence is TGTGCCAGCAGCTTAGCGCTCACAGATACGCAGTATTTT. Its protein is CASSLALTDTQYF.

The J gene is TRBJ1-5, the V gene TRBV7-9, with 9 bases identical to TRBD1. CDR1 SEHNR and CDR2 FQNEAQ come from the germline V gene (reference sequence). Unmatched junction bases numbered 9, after V lost 4 bases and J lost 5 bases. This CDR3 has 16 amino acids. As DNA, the CDR3 is TGTGCCAGCAGCTCCACGCGGACAGGGGCGGATCAGCCCCAGCATTTT. It codes for CASSSTRTGADQPQHF.

A word on this clonotype: The junction does not match germline at one end; this may be a read error. V usage is TRBV29-1 and J usage is TRBJ1-2, with D hard to call. The germline gives CDR1 SQVTM, CDR2 ANQGSEA. CDR3 length: 12 residues. The CDR3 DNA reads TGCGGCGTTGATCCGAGGATCTATGGCTACACCTTC. Protein product: CGVDPRIYGYTF.

The chain employs TRBV6-1 and TRBJ2-7; D is undetermined. Trimming cost V 7 bases and J 5 bases, with 9 bases left between them. This CDR3 has 11 amino acids. Looked up from germline, CDR1 is MNHNS and CDR2 is SASEGT. The CDR3 DNA sequence: TGTGCCAGCACCCTGACCCACGAGCAGTACTTC. Translating gives CASTLTHEQYF.

The sample holds many counts of this clonotype. This chain connects TRBV28 to TRBJ1-5; D remains unclear. The V end was cut by 8 bases, the J end by 6 bases, with 11 bases between. In germline, CDR1 is MDHEN, CDR2 SYDVKM. This CDR3 has 12 residues. The CDR3 spells CASRTRGQPQHF. In DNA, the CDR3 is TGTGCCAGCCGCACTCGGGGTCAGCCCCAGCATTTT.

This clonotype was detected many times. The gene calls are TRBV28 and TRBJ2-7; no clear D. This CDR3 spans 13 amino acids. V lost 1 base and J lost 5, with 9 bases in between. Germline V lookup: CDR1 MDHEN, CDR2 SYDVKM. This CDR3 reads CASSLYVGHEQYF. The DNA for the CDR3 is TGTGCCAGCAGTTTATATGTCGGGCACGAGCAGTACTTC.

In this sample, this clonotype turned up a few times. J is TRBJ1-1 and V is TRBV20-1; D might be TRBD1 (5 bases). The V and J ends lost 3 bases and 2 bases respectively, with 16 bases between them. The CDR3 contains 15 residues. Germline V gene data show CDR1 as DFQATT and CDR2 as SNEGSKA (reference sequence). Here the CDR3 reads CSASRRVGSNTEAFF. The CDR3 DNA sequence: TGCAGTGCTAGTCGCAGGGTCGGTTCAAACACTGAAGCTTTCTTT.

This clonotype has just a few counts. The chain recombines TRBV29-1 with TRBJ2-7, with D perhaps TRBD2 (6 bases). The germline CDR1 and CDR2 sequences are SQVTM and ANQGSEA. Trimming shortened V by 3 bases and J by 3 bases, and 18 bases separated the two germline ends. This CDR3 is 15 amino acids long. The CDR3 region is CSVEGTLGSYYEQYF. CDR3 nucleotides: TGCAGCGTTGAGGGTACGCTCGGGAGTTACTACGAGCAGTACTTC.

A word on this clonotype: The conserved phenylalanine or tryptophan normally closing the CDR3 is absent here, so this likely arose from a read error. The CDR3 sequence: CASTIINKAYGYTL. CDR3 nucleotides: TGTGCCAGCACCATAATTAACAAGGCATATGGCTACACCCTC. The chain uses TRBV7-9 and TRBJ1-2; D ambiguous. V dropped 7 bases and J dropped 5 bases, with 17 bases sitting between them. Germline CDR1 reads SEHNR; CDR2 reads FQNEAQ (reference sequence). This CDR3 is 14 amino acids long.

In this sample, this clonotype turned up many times. This chain joins TRBV7-8 and TRBJ2-7, with a possible D match to TRBD2 (6 bases). Germline CDR1 reads SGHVS; CDR2 reads FQNEAQ. Between the trimmed V and J ends, which lost 5 bases and 3 bases, there was a span of 20 bases. The CDR3 sequence is 16 residues long. This CDR3 reads CASSTSSRGGIYEQYF. CDR3 coding DNA: TGTGCCAGCAGCACTTCCTCCCGAGGAGGGATCTACGAGCAGTACTTC.

The chain has TRBV5-4 and TRBJ1-1; D gene unclear. CDR3 size: 14 residues. V lost 2 bases, J lost 0 bases, and 8 bases lay in between. Germline-derived CDR1 and CDR2 are SGHNT and YYREEE (reference sequence). CDR3 in DNA: TGTGCCAGCAGCTTAAGGGTAATGAACACTGAAGCTTTCTTT. This sequence encodes CASSLRVMNTEAFF.

The sample holds many counts of this clonotype. This chain links TRBV28 with TRBJ1-2; maybe TRBD1 (5 bases). The V gene's germline CDR1 is MDHEN and CDR2 SYDVKM. The CDR3 has 14 amino acids. The germline V and J ends were trimmed by 1 base and 8 bases, with 14 bases remaining between them. The CDR3 is CASSLFGTSVGYTF. Written as DNA, the CDR3 is TGTGCCAGCAGTTTATTTGGGACGTCGGTCGGCTACACCTTC.

This clonotype was observed a few times. The rearrangement uses TRBV7-2 and TRBJ2-7; D not resolved. The CDR3 loop spans 12 amino acids. V dropped 4 bases and J dropped 6 bases, with 10 bases sitting between them. Germline assignment: CDR1 SGHTA and CDR2 FQGNSA. CDR3 in amino acids: CASSSTRFEQYF. CDR3 DNA sequence: TGTGCCAGCAGCTCGACACGTTTCGAGCAGTACTTC. The entire variable domain, with the rest obtained from reference TRBV7-2 and TRBJ2-7, is as follows: GAGVSQSPSNKVTEKGKDVELRCDPISGHTALYWYRQSLGQGLEFLIYFQGNSAPDKSGLPSDRFSAERTGGSVSTLTIQRTQQEDSAVYLCASSSTRFEQYFGPGTRLTVT.

In its sample, this clonotype was seen many times. The CDR3 coding sequence is TGTGCCAGCAGCTTAGTACTTCTATACGAGCAGTACTTC. Its protein product is CASSLVLLYEQYF. The rearrangement uses TRBV11-2 and TRBJ2-7; D not certain. From germline, CDR1 is SGHAT and CDR2 FQNNGV. The CDR3 extends over 13 amino acids. Trimming took 1 base from V and 4 from J, leaving 8 bases between them. The full variable domain, with the rest looked up from reference TRBV11-2 and TRBJ2-7, is EAGVAQSPRYKIIEKRQSVAFWCNPISGHATLYWYQQILGQGPKLLIQFQNNGVVDDSQLPKDRFSAERLKGVDSTLKIQPAKLEDSAVYLCASSLVLLYEQYFGPGTRLTVT.